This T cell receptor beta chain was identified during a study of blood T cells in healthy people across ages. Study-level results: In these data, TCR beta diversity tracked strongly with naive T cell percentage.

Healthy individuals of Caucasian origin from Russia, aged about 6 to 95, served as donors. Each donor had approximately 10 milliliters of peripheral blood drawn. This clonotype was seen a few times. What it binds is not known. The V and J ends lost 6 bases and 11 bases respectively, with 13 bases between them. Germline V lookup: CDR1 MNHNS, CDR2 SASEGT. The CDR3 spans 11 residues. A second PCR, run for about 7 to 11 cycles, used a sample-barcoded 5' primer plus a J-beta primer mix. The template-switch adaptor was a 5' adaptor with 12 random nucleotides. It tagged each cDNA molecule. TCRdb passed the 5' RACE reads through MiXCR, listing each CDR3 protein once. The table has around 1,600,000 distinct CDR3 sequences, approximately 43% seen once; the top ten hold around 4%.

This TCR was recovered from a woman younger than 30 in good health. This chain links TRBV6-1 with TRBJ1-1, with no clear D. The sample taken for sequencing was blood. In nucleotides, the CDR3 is TGTGCCAGCAGGGAAAGTATTCAGGCTTTCTTT. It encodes CASRESIQAFF.